Presented here are 3 T cell receptor beta chains from one specimen sequenced in a study of a mutant IDH1 vaccine in newly diagnosed glioma. Produced via immunoSEQ multiplex PCR; TCRdb's table is partial and in-frame only. The sample contains approximately 10,000 clones, roughly 84% of which appear only once. No antigens are known for them. Time point noted: week 5, during vaccination. Alongside topical imiquimod, each dose of vaccine comprised 300 ug of mutant IDH1 20-mer peptide. The sample here was PBMCs, taken from a glioma patient whose treatment included an IDH1 peptide vaccine. The receptors come from a woman aged 40 to 49 with glioma. Some clones in this sample may be carry-over from other donors' samples.

This chain connects TRBV5-1 to TRBJ2-3, with TRBD1 matching over 10 bases. Germline trimming cut 3 bases from V and 5 bases from J; bases unmatched to any gene: 9. CDR3 length: 16 amino acids. The germline V gene has CDR1 SGHRS and CDR2 YFSETQ. In nucleotides, the CDR3 is TGCGCCAGCAGCTGGGCGGACAGGGGGAAAGGAGATACGCAGTATTTT. Protein: CASSWADRGKGDTQYF.

This clone came up a few times. The chain combines TRBV29-1 with TRBJ1-1, with TRBD1 as a possible D gene (5 bases). Trimming took off 4 bases at V and 0 bases at J, with 12 bases between the two ends. Germline CDR1 and CDR2: SQVTM and ANQGSEA. The CDR3 contains 14 residues. The CDR3 protein is CSVVGVRMNTEAFF. For the CDR3, the DNA is TGCAGCGTTGTGGGGGTGAGGATGAACACTGAAGCTTTCTTT. Drawing the rest from reference TRBV29-1 and TRBJ1-1, the complete variable domain is SAVISQKPSRDICQRGTSLTIQCQVDSQVTMMFWYRQQPGQSLTLIATANQGSEATYESGFVIDKFPISRPNLTFSTLTVSNMSPEDSSIYLCSVVGVRMNTEAFFGQGTRLTVV.

This chain links TRBV18 with TRBJ1-2, with a tentative D call TRBD1 (5 bases). Germline CDR1 reads KGHSH; CDR2 reads LQKENI. The V end was cut by 3 bases, the J end by 0 bases, with 11 bases between. The CDR3 contains 15 residues. The CDR3 is CASSPRGEANYGYTF. CDR3 nucleotide sequence: TGTGCCAGCTCACCTAGAGGGGAGGCTAACTATGGCTACACCTTC.